These T cell receptor beta chains were read from a single sample in a study of T cell repertoires in cytomegalovirus infection. One entry per CDR3 protein, called by TCRdb with MiXCR from the reads. The sample carries roughly 630,000 distinct CDR3 sequences, roughly a quarter recorded once. The sequenced sample consisted of CD8+ T cells from PBMCs. The receptors come from a human donor in good health (CMV status not recorded). Some clones in this sample may be carry-over from other donors' samples. CDR3s include the opening cysteine and the closing phenylalanine or tryptophan. Fields, in order: clone size, D gene, V gene, CDR3 length, J gene, CDR3 protein, CDR3 DNA. D genes are given only for firm matches. Rows give clone size only sometimes, using once, few, many, or a class for an expanded clone.

>few|TRBD1|TRBV29-1|16|TRBJ2-6
CSVWTGFSSGANVLTF
TGCAGCGTCTGGACAGGATTTAGCTCTGGGGCCAACGTCCTGACTTTC
>-|-|TRBV27|16|TRBJ1-5
CASRPGPYYSNQPQHF
TGTGCCAGCAGGCCGGGGCCCTATTATAGCAATCAGCCCCAGCATTTT
>-|-|TRBV2|15|TRBJ1-1
CASSEGDGEKTEAFF
TGTGCCAGCAGTGAGGGGGACGGCGAAAAAACTGAAGCTTTCTTT
>-|-|TRBV28|13|TRBJ2-2
CASRLGGTGELFF
TGTGCCAGCAGACTAGGGGGAACCGGGGAGCTGTTTTTT
>many|-|TRBV12-3/TRBV12-4|12|TRBJ2-1
CASGGHYNEQFF
TGTGCCAGCGGGGGCCATTACAATGAGCAGTTCTTC
>few|-|TRBV2|15|TRBJ2-1
CASWGGLLQVNEQFF
TGTGCCAGCTGGGGGGGCCTCCTTCAAGTTAATGAGCAGTTCTTC
>many|-|TRBV7-9|16|TRBJ2-4
CASSPQTGLAKNIQYF
TGTGCCAGCAGCCCACAGACAGGCTTAGCCAAAAACATTCAGTACTTC
>-|-|TRBV6-4|16|TRBJ2-1
CASSEFGGSFYNEQFF
TGTGCCAGCAGTGAATTCGGGGGCAGCTTTTACAATGAGCAGTTCTTC
>few|-|TRBV12-3/TRBV12-4|14|TRBJ1-2
CASFLSGDFYGYTF
TGTGCCAGCTTCCTTTCGGGAGACTTCTATGGCTACACCTTC
>-|TRBD2|TRBV12-3/TRBV12-4|13|TRBJ2-3
CASSRRLADTQYF
TGTGCCAGCAGCCGTAGACTAGCGGATACGCAGTATTTT
>-|-|TRBV2|16|TRBJ2-7
CASSDMRQPKGYEQYF
TGTGCCAGCAGTGATATGAGGCAGCCTAAGGGCTACGAGCAGTACTTC
>-|TRBD1|TRBV2|12|TRBJ1-2
CAGRDRAGGYTF
TGTGCCGGCCGCGACAGGGCCGGTGGCTACACCTTC
>many|-|TRBV7-9|14|TRBJ1-4
CASSLPGAGEKLFF
TGTGCCAGCAGCTTACCAGGGGCCGGAGAAAAACTGTTTTTT
>-|TRBD2|TRBV7-3|15|TRBJ2-3
CASSFIGGGGDTQYF
TGTGCCAGCAGCTTCATCGGGGGGGGAGGAGATACGCAGTATTTT
>once|-|TRBV6-2/TRBV6-3|12|TRBJ1-3
CASSALGNTIYF
TGTGCCAGCAGCGCTCTTGGAAACACCATATATTTT
>many|-|TRBV7-6|14|TRBJ2-3
CASSSTKSTDTQYF
TGTGCCAGCAGCTCGACAAAAAGCACAGATACGCAGTATTTT
>-|TRBD2|TRBV4-1|17|TRBJ2-5
CASSQEDSGGAAETQYF
TGCGCCAGCAGCCAAGAAGATTCGGGGGGGGCCGCAGAGACCCAGTACTTC
>few|-|TRBV28|15|TRBJ1-5
CASSLRADHNQPQHF
TGTGCCAGCAGTTTAAGGGCCGACCACAATCAGCCCCAGCATTTT
>many|-|TRBV7-8|15|TRBJ2-2
CASSLPRGAEGELFF
TGTGCCAGCAGCTTACCTAGGGGGGCAGAGGGGGAGCTGTTTTTT
>many|-|TRBV7-9|20|TRBJ2-6
CASSYTLGNREKSGANVLTF
TGTGCCAGCAGCTATACCCTTGGGAACAGAGAAAAGTCTGGGGCCAACGTCCTGACTTTC
>few|TRBD2|TRBV20-1|17|TRBJ2-1
CSAWTSGVPSSYNEQFF
TGCAGTGCTTGGACTAGCGGGGTCCCGAGCTCCTACAATGAGCAGTTCTTC